These 29 T cell receptor beta chains came from one sample sequenced in a study of blood T cell repertoires in COVID-19. Using immunoSEQ multiplex PCR, the repertoire was profiled, and TCRdb retains in-frame clones only, with some absent. This table holds about 220,000 clones, approximately 84% found once. The sample was PBMCs or T cells enriched from blood (not recorded which). All receptors derive from a man in his forties or fifties who had recovered from COVID-19.

This clone occurred a few times. The chain employs TRBV19 and TRBJ2-1; TRBD2 is a possible D gene (5 bases). V was cut by 5 bases and J by 5 bases, with 22 bases left in between. The CDR3 covers 17 residues. The germline CDR1 and CDR2 sequences are LNHDA and SQIVND (reference sequence). CDR3 loop: CASSLPGGRRRDNEQFF. In nucleotides, the CDR3 is TGTGCCAGTAGTCTTCCCGGAGGTCGTCGACGAGACAATGAGCAGTTCTTC.

V is TRBV14 and J is TRBJ1-4, with D unclear. The length of the CDR3 is 16 residues. CDR1 SGHDN and CDR2 FVKESK come from the germline V gene. The germline V and J ends were trimmed by 5 bases and 0 bases, with 13 bases remaining between them. The CDR3 DNA reads as TGTGCCAGCAGCTATTACAGACCTGCAACTAATGAAAAACTGTTTTTT. It specifies CASSYYRPATNEKLFF.

This chain uses TRBV6-1 with TRBJ1-2; D is unclear. Germline CDR1 MNHNS, CDR2 SASEGT. V was cut by 0 bases and J by 4 bases, with 15 bases left in between. CDR3 length: 16 amino acids. The DNA of the CDR3 is TGTGCCAGCAGTGAAGCGAGCGGAACTGCAGCCTATGGCTACACCTTC. The encoded protein is CASSEASGTAAYGYTF.

This clone was detected only a few times. The chain has TRBV5-6 and TRBJ1-2; D gene ambiguous. This CDR3 spans 11 amino acids. Between the trimmed V and J ends, which lost 3 bases and 10 bases, there was a span of 10 bases. Germline CDR1 reads SGHDT; CDR2 reads YYEEEE. CDR3 DNA sequence: TGTGCCAGCAGCTACTCGAAAGACTACACCTTC. It codes for CASSYSKDYTF.

V is TRBV24-1 and J is TRBJ2-5; D is uncertain. Germline V gives CDR1 KGHDR, CDR2 SFDVKD. The CDR3 covers 14 residues. V lost 3 bases and J 2 bases, leaving 9 bases between the germline ends. The CDR3 DNA reads TGTGCCACCAGTGATCCGTCCTTTCAAGAGACCCAGTACTTC. As protein: CATSDPSFQETQYF.

The V and J genes are TRBV3-1 (or the pseudogene TRBV3-2) and TRBJ1-4; unclear D gene. Germline loops: CDR1 LGHDT, CDR2 YNNKEL (reference sequence). The CDR3 extends over 14 amino acids. V lost 4 bases to trimming and J lost 8 bases, with 14 bases between them. In nucleotides, the CDR3 is TGTGCCAGCAGCCCGAGAGAGGTAGACGAAAAACTGTTTTTT. Protein sequence: CASSPREVDEKLFF.

The chain's CDR3 is CSVDREYNEQFF. CDR3 sequence (DNA): TGCAGCGTTGATCGGGAATACAATGAGCAGTTCTTC. J is TRBJ2-1 and V is TRBV29-1; D is possibly TRBD2 (5 bases). The length of the CDR3 is 12 residues. Germline CDR1 is SQVTM and CDR2 is ANQGSEA. The V end was cut by 3 bases, the J end by 4 bases, with 7 bases between.

The chain carries TRBV5-6 and TRBJ1-3; D perhaps matches TRBD1 (5 bases). The CDR3 is 14 amino acids. Per the germline V gene, CDR1 is SGHDT and CDR2 is YYEEEE. V shed 0 bases and J shed 4 bases, with 8 bases lying between them. The CDR3 sequence: CASSLVAGGNTIYF. The CDR3 bases are TGTGCCAGCAGCTTGGTGGCAGGGGGAAACACCATATATTTT.

This clone was picked up a small number of times. The CDR3 sequence: CASSLGGQGAIWEQFF. CDR3 DNA: TGTGCCAGCAGCTTAGGGGGACAGGGGGCGATTTGGGAGCAGTTCTTC. The chain uses TRBV7-8 and TRBJ2-1; 12 bases map to TRBD1. The V segment lost 1 base and the J segment 10 bases; nucleotides outside the gene matches: 8. Germline CDR1 SGHVS, CDR2 FQNEAQ. The CDR3 totals 16 residues.

The chain couples TRBV12-1 to TRBJ2-5; the table's D call TRBD2 went unverified against the DNA. TRBV12-1 is a pseudogene. The length of the CDR3 is 20 residues. The DNA for the CDR3 is TGTGCCAGCAGATCATCGCCGGGACTCCCTACGACATCCCGCAAATGGACCCAGTACTTC. Its translation is CASRSSPGLPTTSRKWTQYF.

This clone was picked up one time. Other DNA sequences in the sample encode the same CDR3. J is TRBJ2-7 and V is TRBV12-3 or TRBV12-4; D remains unclear. CDR3 length: 12 residues. V lost 1 base and J 4 bases, leaving 5 bases between the germline ends. The CDR3 here is CASSLGAYEQYF. The CDR3 DNA sequence: TGTGCCAGCAGTTTAGGCGCGTACGAGCAGTACTTC.

This chain links TRBV6-5 with TRBJ2-7, with a possible D match to TRBD2 (5 bases). The CDR3 has 15 residues. Germline V CDR1 and CDR2: MNHEY, SVGAGI. Trimming cost V 2 bases and J 6 bases, with 17 bases left between them. The CDR3 coding sequence is TGTGCCAGCAGTTACGTGGCAGTCGCTAGCAGCGAGCAGTACTTC. Amino acid sequence: CASSYVAVASSEQYF.

As to this clone: This sample includes further DNA sequences coding for the same CDR3. The chain has TRBV9 and TRBJ1-1; the D gene is possibly TRBD1 (5 bases). Trimming removed 0 bases at V and 1 base at J, with 7 bases between. The CDR3 consists of 14 residues. Germline V gene lookup returns CDR1 SGDLS and CDR2 YYNGEE. The CDR3 coding sequence is TGTGCCAGCAGCGTAGTAGGACAGAACACTGAAGCTTTCTTT. This translates into CASSVVGQNTEAFF.

V and J are TRBV13 and TRBJ1-4; D is possibly TRBD1 (6 bases). The V end was cut by 1 base, the J end by 8 bases, with 17 bases between. This CDR3 contains 16 residues. The germline V gene has CDR1 PRHDT and CDR2 FYEKMQ (reference sequence). CDR3 nucleotides: TGTGCCAGCAGCTTAGAAGGCACAGGGCTGGGAGAAAAACTGTTTTTT. It is translated as CASSLEGTGLGEKLFF. The variable domain in full, completed from reference TRBV13 and TRBJ1-4, reads AAGVIQSPRHLIKEKRETATLKCYPIPRHDTVYWYQQGPGQDPQFLISFYEKMQSDKGSIPDRFSAQQFSDYHSELNMSSLELGDSALYFCASSLEGTGLGEKLFFGSGTQLSVL.

The chain carries TRBV5-1 and TRBJ2-1; perhaps TRBD2 as D (6 bases). CDR1 and CDR2 (germline): SGHRS, YFSETQ. The CDR3 covers 13 residues. Trimming left V 6 bases short and J 8 bases short, with 15 bases between. As DNA, the CDR3 is TGCGCCAGCAAGAGTTTAGCGGTGGATGAGCAGTTCTTC. Its protein product is CASKSLAVDEQFF.

The chain employs TRBV4-1 and TRBJ1-4; D may be TRBD1 (5 bases). CDR3 length: 15 amino acids. From germline, CDR1 is MGHRA and CDR2 YSYEKL. V was pared by 3 bases and J by 7 bases, with 15 bases between. Here the CDR3 reads CASSHRTGILEKLFF. The CDR3 DNA reads as TGCGCCAGCAGCCACCGAACAGGTATTCTTGAAAAACTGTTTTTT.

The chain combines TRBV10-1 with TRBJ1-1; D gene ambiguous. From germline, CDR1 is WNHNN and CDR2 SYGVQD (reference sequence). Trimming took off 1 base at V and 3 bases at J, with 6 bases between the two ends. This CDR3 contains 13 residues. CDR3 protein: CASSEYRYTEAFF. The CDR3 DNA sequence: TGCGCCAGCAGTGAGTATCGGTACACTGAAGCTTTCTTT.

The chain carries TRBV29-1 and TRBJ2-3; 7 nucleotides agree with TRBD1. CDR1 and CDR2 from the germline V gene are SQVTM and ANQGSEA. This CDR3 is 13 amino acids long. Trimming took 6 bases from V and 11 from J; bases not matched to a gene: 14. Written as DNA, the CDR3 is TGCAGCGTAGACCCAGGGGGTGGATATGGGCAGTATTTT. This codes for CSVDPGGGYGQYF.

The rearrangement joins TRBV27 to TRBJ1-1, with D possibly being TRBD1 (6 bases). V was trimmed by 2 bases and J by 4 bases, leaving 8 bases between them. Per germline, CDR1 MNHEY and CDR2 SMNVEV (reference sequence). The CDR3 runs to 13 residues. The CDR3 bases are TGTGCCAGCAGTTTAGGCAGGGGCACTGAAGCTTTCTTT. The encoded protein is CASSLGRGTEAFF.

This chain links TRBV19 with TRBJ2-1; TRBD1 aligns across 9 bases. This CDR3 has 14 amino acids. Per the germline V gene, CDR1 is LNHDA and CDR2 is SQIVND (reference sequence). J was trimmed by 2 bases and V by 7 bases; bases with no gene match: 3. CDR3 in DNA: TGTGCCAGTAAACAGGGGGCTACCTACAATGAGCAGTTCTTC. Amino acid sequence: CASKQGATYNEQFF.

This clone was observed a single time. The V gene is TRBV6-1, the J gene TRBJ1-2, with D possibly matching TRBD1 (6 bases). From germline, CDR1 is MNHNS and CDR2 SASEGT. The CDR3 sequence is 15 residues long. Trimming removed 3 bases from V and 2 bases from J, with 13 bases in between. As DNA, the CDR3 is TGTGCCAGCAGTGACTCTCCTAGGGGGAACTATGGCTACACCTTC. As protein: CASSDSPRGNYGYTF.

The gene calls are TRBV2 and TRBJ2-7, with 10 positions matching TRBD1. Germline V lookup: CDR1 SNHLY, CDR2 FYNNEI. The CDR3 covers 14 residues. V was clipped by 7 bases and J by 2 bases; unmatched bases: 5. CDR3 region: CASKTGQGTYEQYF. CDR3 DNA: TGTGCCAGCAAAACGGGACAGGGGACCTACGAGCAGTACTTC.

For this clone: The identical CDR3 is also encoded by other nucleotide sequences in the sample. J is TRBJ1-3 and V is TRBV5-5; TRBD1 might be the D (5 bases). The length of the CDR3 is 16 residues. Trimming took 0 bases from V and 0 from J, leaving 10 bases between them. CDR1 SGHKS and CDR2 YYEKEE come from the germline V gene (reference sequence). In DNA form, the CDR3 reads TGTGCCAGCAGCTTGGCCGGGGGGAGCTCTGGAAACACCATATATTTT. It is translated as CASSLAGGSSGNTIYF. Filled out from reference TRBV5-5 and TRBJ1-3, the complete variable domain reads DAGVTQSPTHLIKTRGQQVTLRCSPISGHKSVSWYQQVLGQGPQFIFQYYEKEERGRGNFPDRFSARQFPNYSSELNVNALLLGDSALYLCASSLAGGSSGNTIYFGEGSWLTVV.

The chain uses TRBV7-8 and TRBJ1-1, with D maybe TRBD1 (6 bases). CDR3 length: 13 residues. Germline V gives CDR1 SGHVS, CDR2 FQNEAQ. V was pared by 11 bases and J by 0 bases, with 13 bases between. The CDR3 protein is CAGKQGLNTEAFF. The CDR3 DNA reads as TGTGCCGGAAAACAGGGACTGAACACTGAAGCTTTCTTT.

The rearrangement uses TRBV15 and TRBJ2-5; TRBD1 matches at 10 bases. The length of the CDR3 is 18 residues. Germline trimming cut 5 bases from V and 7 bases from J; bases unmatched to any gene: 19. Germline lookup yields CDR1 LNHNV and CDR2 YYDKDF (reference sequence). CDR3 in amino acids: CATSPRPGTGATLGTQYF. Here the CDR3 DNA reads TGTGCCACCAGCCCTCGTCCCGGGACAGGGGCAACCTTGGGGACCCAGTACTTC.

The CDR3 protein is CASSQEGGLVPLHF. The CDR3 nucleotides read TGTGCCAGCAGCCAAGAAGGAGGATTAGTCCCCCTCCACTTT. The chain employs TRBV4-2 and TRBJ1-6; D unresolved. Deletions cut 0 bases from V and 13 bases from J, with 13 bases between. This CDR3 is 14 amino acids long. CDR1 and CDR2 (germline): LGHNA, YNFKEQ.

The chain uses TRBV6-1 and TRBJ2-1, with 8 bases matching TRBD2. Per the germline V gene, CDR1 is MNHNS and CDR2 is SASEGT. The V segment lost 5 bases and the J segment 8 bases; nucleotides outside the gene matches: 8. The CDR3 has 14 residues. The CDR3 bases are TGTGCCAGCAGTCGGGGACTAGGCGGGGATGAGCAGTTCTTC. Residues: CASSRGLGGDEQFF.

V usage is TRBV27 and J usage is TRBJ2-4; 15 bases map to TRBD2. Losses at the gene ends were 5 bases for V and 8 bases for J; bases not matched to a gene: 7. CDR1 MNHEY and CDR2 SMNVEV come from the germline V gene (reference sequence). The CDR3 has 16 residues. This CDR3 reads CASSDGTSGRRDIQYF. The CDR3 DNA reads TGTGCCAGCAGTGACGGGACTAGCGGGAGGCGGGACATTCAGTACTTC.

The chain has TRBV4-2 and TRBJ1-3, with D perhaps TRBD1 (5 bases). V was clipped by 1 base and J by 0 bases, with 10 bases between them. Germline V gene sequence: CDR1 LGHNA, CDR2 YNFKEQ. The CDR3 is 16 amino acids. CDR3 sequence: CASSQARQSSGNTIYF. In DNA form, the CDR3 reads TGTGCCAGCAGCCAAGCACGACAGAGCTCTGGAAACACCATATATTTT.